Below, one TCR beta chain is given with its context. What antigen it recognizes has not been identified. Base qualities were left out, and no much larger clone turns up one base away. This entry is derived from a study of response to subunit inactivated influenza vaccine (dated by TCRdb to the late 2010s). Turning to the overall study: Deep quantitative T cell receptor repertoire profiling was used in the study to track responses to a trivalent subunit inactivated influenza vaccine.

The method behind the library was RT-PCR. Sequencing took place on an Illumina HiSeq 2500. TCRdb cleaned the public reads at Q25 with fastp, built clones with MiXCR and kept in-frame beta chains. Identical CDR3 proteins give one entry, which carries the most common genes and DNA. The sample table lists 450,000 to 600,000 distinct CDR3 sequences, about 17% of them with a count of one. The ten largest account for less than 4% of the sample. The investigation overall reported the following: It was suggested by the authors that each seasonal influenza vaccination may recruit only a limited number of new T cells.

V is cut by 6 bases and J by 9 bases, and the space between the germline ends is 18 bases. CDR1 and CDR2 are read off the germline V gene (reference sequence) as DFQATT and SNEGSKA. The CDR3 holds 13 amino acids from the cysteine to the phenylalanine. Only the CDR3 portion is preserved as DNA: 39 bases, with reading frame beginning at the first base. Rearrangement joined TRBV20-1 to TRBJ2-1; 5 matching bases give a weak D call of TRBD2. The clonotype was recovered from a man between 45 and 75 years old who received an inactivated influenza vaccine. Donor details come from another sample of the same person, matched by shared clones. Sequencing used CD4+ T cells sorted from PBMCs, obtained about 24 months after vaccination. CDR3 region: CSAPRVGALEQFF. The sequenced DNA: TGCAGTGCGCCGCGGGTGGGAGCTCTTGAGCAGTTCTTC.